The clone carrying this T cell receptor (beta chain) showed up many times. Its antigen remains unidentified. This record belongs to a study of spatial heterogeneity in lung cancer. Described time point: sample taken at primary tumor resection. Researchers sequenced whole RNA taken from tumor, nontumor lung or frozen PBMC without sorting. Samples were obtained from about 75 donors, all untreated early-stage non-small cell lung cancer patients. Study-wide points: In blood, ubiquitous expanded tumor TCRs appeared more at resection than follow-up.

CDR1 is SEHNR and CDR2 is FQNEAQ in the germline V gene (reference sequence). V shed 4 bases and J shed 2 bases, with 9 bases lying between them. The CDR3 length is 14 residues. Unique molecular identifiers tagged every individual TCR cDNA molecule. TCRdb re-called the 5' RACE reads through MiXCR, storing one row per CDR3 protein. The sample includes around 60,000 distinct CDR3 sequences, 7.5% to 9% seen only once; the top ten take over 13%. V is TRBV7-9 and J is TRBJ1-5; D remains unclear. The starting material was PBMCs, obtained at surgery. This sequence originates from a female donor with early-stage non-small cell lung cancer. The CDR3 loop reads CASSSDGGNQPQHF. The CDR3 DNA sequence: TGTGCCAGCAGCTCGGACGGAGGCAATCAGCCCCAGCATTTT.